One sample yielded the 20 T cell receptor beta chains listed below, sequenced in a study of blood T cells in healthy people across ages (dated by TCRdb to the mid-2010s). Receptor amplification or capture employed 5' RACE. The instrument given in TCRdb is Illumina HiSeq 2500. A second PCR of 7 to 11 cycles was run with a J-beta primer mix and a sample-barcoded 5' primer. The public reads were reanalyzed by TCRdb: fastp trimming at Q25, MiXCR alignment, in-frame beta chains only. Entries are consolidated by CDR3 protein sequence, retaining the most common genes and DNA. Recorded for this sample are over 500,000 distinct CDR3 sequences; about 27% of them occurred a single time. Jointly, the top ten make up about 3.9% of the sample. These data also formed part of another study, on T cells of mothers and their children.

What was sequenced was blood. The receptors stem from a boy aged 2 to 9 in good health.

The chain has TRBV12-3 or TRBV12-4 and TRBJ2-5, with TRBD1 matching 9 bases. The DNA end is more similar to TRBJ2-7, so the J call may be wrong. The CDR3 length is 14 residues. The CDR3 region has the DNA TGTGCCAGCAGTGCACAGGGGGCCCGATACGAGCAGTACTTC. Translated, it gives CASSAQGARYEQYF.

This rearrangement joins TRBV25-1 to TRBJ2-5; D is ambiguous. Trimming shortened V by 6 bases and J by 5 bases, and 10 bases separated the two germline ends. CDR1 is MGHDK and CDR2 is SYGVNS in the germline V gene. The CDR3 is made up of 12 amino acids. CDR3 residues: CASRFSGETQYF. CDR3 nucleotide sequence: TGTGCCAGCAGGTTTAGTGGGGAGACCCAGTACTTC.

This clonotype appeared a few times. V usage is TRBV9 and J usage is TRBJ2-7; 7 positions match TRBD1. With V trimmed by 0 bases and J by 7 bases, 10 bases remained unmatched. CDR1 is SGDLS and CDR2 is YYNGEE in the germline V gene. This CDR3 comprises 15 residues. The CDR3 region is CASSVGSEGAGEQYF. In DNA form, the CDR3 reads TGTGCCAGCAGCGTAGGTTCTGAGGGGGCAGGAGAGCAGTACTTC.

J is TRBJ2-1 and V is TRBV6-2 or TRBV6-3; 9 bases are shared with TRBD2. This CDR3 has 13 amino acids. The germline CDR1 and CDR2 sequences are MNHEY and SVGEGT. The V segment lost 4 bases and the J segment 10 bases; nucleotides outside the gene matches: 5. Here the CDR3 DNA reads TGTGCCAGCAGTTTGGAGACTAGCGGAGAGCAGTTCTTC. It codes for CASSLETSGEQFF.

This clonotype was picked up a small number of times. V and J are TRBV12-3 or TRBV12-4 and TRBJ2-6; D is undetermined. The CDR3 spans 13 residues. The germline V and J ends were trimmed by 1 base and 6 bases, with 4 bases remaining between them. The CDR3 here is CASSLGEANVLTF. The CDR3 nucleotides are TGTGCCAGCAGTTTAGGGGAGGCCAACGTCCTGACTTTC.

This clonotype has more than one count but fewer than ten. The chain couples TRBV24-1 to TRBJ2-1; no reliable D call. Between the trimmed V and J ends, which lost 4 bases and 8 bases, there was a span of 14 bases. Germline CDR1 and CDR2: KGHDR and SFDVKD. The CDR3 has 14 amino acids. The CDR3: CATSEGRPGDEQFF. The CDR3 bases are TGTGCCACCAGTGAAGGAAGGCCTGGGGATGAGCAGTTCTTC.

This chain links TRBV9 with TRBJ1-6; 7 bases match TRBD1. V dropped 0 bases and J dropped 0; count of bases not matched to a gene: 3. The CDR3 totals 17 residues. The germline CDR1 and CDR2 sequences are SGDLS and YYNGEE. Written as DNA, the CDR3 is TGTGCCAGCAGCGTAGGAGGGGGCCTCTCCTATAATTCACCCCTCCACTTT. Its translation is CASSVGGGLSYNSPLHF.

The V and J genes are TRBV7-2 and TRBJ2-7, with 10 bases aligning to TRBD1. V lost 1 base and J lost 6; bases outside the gene matches: 18. The CDR3 has 19 residues. Germline-derived CDR1 and CDR2 are SGHTA and FQGNSA. The CDR3 loop reads CASSLGGRVGTGVTSEQYF. The CDR3, as DNA: TGTGCCAGCAGCTTAGGAGGCAGGGTGGGGACAGGGGTGACAAGCGAGCAGTACTTC.

This clonotype has a handful of counts. With a much larger clone just one base away, this may be a read error. V and J are TRBV13 and TRBJ2-3, with 10 bases matching TRBD2. The junction had 0 bases not matched to a gene; V was cut back by 3 bases and J by 0 bases. Germline V gene lookup returns CDR1 PRHDT and CDR2 FYEKMQ (reference sequence). The CDR3 spans 15 residues. The CDR3 region is CASSFSGRSTDTQYF. The CDR3 nucleotides read TGTGCCAGCAGCTTTAGCGGGAGGAGCACAGATACGCAGTATTTT.

The chain carries TRBV20-1 and TRBJ2-7, with 11 positions matching TRBD2. The J call is in doubt because the DNA end fits TRBJ2-5 better. Germline values: CDR1 DFQATT, CDR2 SNEGSKA (reference sequence). The CDR3 contains 16 residues. The DNA of the CDR3 is TGCAGTGCTAGAGATCCCCTAGCGGGAGGAAAAGAGACCCAGTACTTC. Translation: CSARDPLAGGKETQYF.

The V call is TRBV5-1, the J call TRBJ2-5; D remains ambiguous. The V and J ends lost 0 bases and 4 bases respectively, with 10 bases between them. The length of the CDR3 is 14 residues. Germline V gene sequence: CDR1 SGHRS, CDR2 YFSETQ. The CDR3 region has the DNA TGCGCCAGCAGCTTGGAGGGAAATATAGAGACCCAGTACTTC. As protein: CASSLEGNIETQYF.

The chain joins TRBV25-1 to TRBJ2-4; 9 bases fit TRBD1. The CDR3 contains 17 residues. The ends lost 2 bases at V and 0 bases at J; junction bases unmatched: 5. Germline V gene data show CDR1 as MGHDK and CDR2 as SYGVNS. The CDR3 loop is CASSEPGQGVAKNIQYF. In DNA, the CDR3 is TGTGCCAGCAGTGAACCGGGACAGGGAGTAGCCAAAAACATTCAGTACTTC.

The gene calls are TRBV6-2 or TRBV6-3 and TRBJ2-5, with D perhaps matching TRBD2 (6 bases). V lost 7 bases to trimming and J lost 1 base, with 22 bases between them. The CDR3 is 17 amino acids. Germline V gene data show CDR1 as MNHEY and CDR2 as SVGEGT. The CDR3 region is CASTDGTSPGSQETQYF. The CDR3 bases are TGTGCCAGCACCGACGGTACTAGCCCCGGGAGCCAAGAGACCCAGTACTTC.

The rearrangement links TRBV6-2 or TRBV6-3 to TRBJ1-2; no definite D call. The CDR3 extends over 13 amino acids. V was clipped by 2 bases and J by 8 bases, with 12 bases between them. Germline V CDR1 and CDR2: MNHEY, SVGEGT. The CDR3 is CASSYHGREGYTF. The CDR3 DNA follows: TGTGCCAGCAGTTACCACGGACGGGAAGGCTACACCTTC.

In regard to this clonotype: The junction differs from germline at one of its ends, possibly a read error. This chain connects TRBV20-1 to TRBJ2-4; D is ambiguous. This CDR3 comprises 12 residues. The germline V gene has CDR1 DFQATT and CDR2 SNEGSKA (reference sequence). CDR3 sequence reads: CSARDLLNLQYF. The CDR3 DNA reads as TGCAGTGCTAGAGATCTCCTAAACCTTCAGTACTTC.

The J gene is TRBJ2-7, the V gene TRBV10-3; TRBD1 agrees at 9 bases. This CDR3 is built from 13 residues. V shed 2 bases and J 7 bases; nucleotides not matched to a gene: 3. Germline loops: CDR1 ENHRY, CDR2 SYGVKD. The chain's CDR3 is CAISEGTGPEQYF. CDR3 nucleotide sequence: TGTGCCATCAGTGAGGGGACAGGGCCTGAGCAGTACTTC.

The chain employs TRBV5-6 and TRBJ1-2; D unresolved. The CDR3 spans 12 residues. The ends were cut back, 7 bases at V and 2 bases at J, with 9 bases in the middle. In germline, CDR1 is SGHDT, CDR2 YYEEEE. CDR3 in amino acids: CASGKTNYGYTF. Here the CDR3 DNA reads TGTGCCAGCGGGAAAACAAACTATGGCTACACCTTC. Variable domain in full (rest from reference TRBV5-6 and TRBJ1-2): DAGVTQSPTHLIKTRGQQVTLRCSPKSGHDTVSWYQQALGQGPQFIFQYYEEEERQRGNFPDRFSGHQFPNYSSELNVNALLLGDSALYLCASGKTNYGYTFGSGTRLTVV.

This chain joins TRBV7-9 and TRBJ2-6, with D unclear. V gave up 5 bases and J gave up 2 bases, with 13 bases separating them. The CDR3 loop spans 16 amino acids. Germline V gives CDR1 SEHNR, CDR2 FQNEAQ (reference sequence). The CDR3 loop reads CASSRGVGTGANVLTF. CDR3 sequence (DNA): TGTGCCAGCAGCCGAGGAGTGGGGACTGGGGCCAACGTCCTGACTTTC. The full variable domain, rest sourced from reference TRBV7-9 and TRBJ2-6, is DTGVSQNPRHKITKRGQNVTFRCDPISEHNRLYWYRQTLGQGPEFLTYFQNEAQLEKSRLLSDRFSAERPKGSFSTLEIQRTEQGDSAMYLCASSRGVGTGANVLTFGAGSRLTVL.

The sample holds a few counts of this clonotype. The chain joins TRBV4-3 to TRBJ2-5; TRBD2 agrees at 11 bases. The CDR3 spans 15 residues. Germline CDR1 LGHNA, CDR2 YSLEER. J was trimmed by 2 bases and V by 4 bases; bases with no gene match: 3. The CDR3 region is CASSRIAGGQETQYF. CDR3 DNA: TGCGCCAGCAGCCGTATAGCGGGAGGGCAAGAGACCCAGTACTTC.

In its sample, this clonotype was seen a few times. This chain joins TRBV20-1 and TRBJ1-2; D remains unclear. The CDR3 extends over 15 amino acids. Trimming stripped 0 bases from V and 4 bases from J, with 15 bases between. The germline gives CDR1 DFQATT, CDR2 SNEGSKA (reference sequence). The CDR3 sequence is CSAREGVQWGYGYTF. CDR3 sequence (DNA): TGCAGTGCTAGAGAGGGCGTCCAGTGGGGCTATGGCTACACCTTC.